The 7 T cell receptor beta chains below come from one sample, sequenced in a study of T cell changes during pregnancy in multiple sclerosis (dated by TCRdb to between 2019 and 2020). The library was obtained by the immunoSEQ multiplex PCR assay. The immuneACCESS repertoire file appears here via TCRdb, limited to in-frame rearrangements. These files lack a portion of the clones; in checked studies, under half of the deficit traces to unresolved V genes, and the cause of the others is not known. In all, the sample holds about 59,000 clones, and approximately 92% of those were seen once. Less than 0.45% of the sample is taken by the ten largest. Sequenced here: CD4+ T cells from peripheral blood mononuclear cells, sampled before pregnancy. The receptors come from a female donor with multiple sclerosis, enrolled in a pregnancy study.

This rearrangement joins TRBV5-6 to TRBJ2-1; D is unresolved. V gave up 4 bases and J gave up 2 bases, with 10 bases separating them. The germline V gene has CDR1 SGHDT and CDR2 YYEEEE. The CDR3 spans 14 residues. The CDR3 reads CASSDIDTYNEQFF. The CDR3 DNA is TGTGCCAGCAGCGATATAGATACCTACAATGAGCAGTTCTTC.

The genes are TRBV29-1 and TRBJ2-2; tentatively, D is TRBD2 (6 bases). This CDR3 comprises 11 residues. The V gene's germline CDR1 is SQVTM and CDR2 ANQGSEA. The V end lost 7 bases, the J end lost 9 bases, and 12 bases lay between the germline ends. CDR3 sequence: CSGGDRWELFF. For the CDR3, the DNA is TGCAGCGGGGGGGATAGGTGGGAGCTGTTTTTT.

In the case of this clone: Other nucleotide sequences from this sample produce the same CDR3. This rearrangement joins TRBV11-2 to TRBJ2-5, with D possibly TRBD2 on 7 matching bases. This CDR3 is 14 amino acids long. Germline V gene lookup returns CDR1 SGHAT and CDR2 FQNNGV. The ends were cut back, 7 bases at V and 3 bases at J, with 15 bases in the middle. The CDR3 spells CASTHWGGKETQYF. As DNA, the CDR3 is TGTGCCAGCACGCATTGGGGGGGCAAAGAGACCCAGTACTTC.

With respect to this clone: At one end the junction does not follow the germline gene, possibly because of a read error. This sequence joins TRBV30 and TRBJ2-5; 7 nucleotides match TRBD1. Per germline, CDR1 GTSNPN and CDR2 SVGIG (reference sequence). The CDR3 runs to 12 residues. CDR3 coding DNA: TGTGCCTGGGATACAGGGGCAGAGACCCGGTACTTC. It codes for CAWDTGAETRYF.

The J gene is TRBJ2-6, the V gene TRBV5-4, with 7 bases that match TRBD2. V was pared by 1 base and J by 0 bases, with 10 bases of the junction left unmatched. This CDR3 comprises 19 residues. Germline V CDR1 and CDR2: SGHNT, YYREEE (reference sequence). CDR3 sequence (DNA): TGTGCCAGCAGCTTGTGGGGGGGGATAGATTCCTCTGGGGCCAACGTCCTGACTTTC. It translates to CASSLWGGIDSSGANVLTF.

This clone was recorded once. The chain combines TRBV28 with TRBJ2-3, with 11 bases matching TRBD2. The CDR3 extends over 17 amino acids. V shed 3 bases, J shed 2 bases, and the junction held 7 bases outside the gene matches. The germline V gene has CDR1 MDHEN and CDR2 SYDVKM. CDR3 DNA: TGTGCCAGCAGTTTCCGGGGACTAGCGGCTTACACAGATACGCAGTATTTT. Its translation: CASSFRGLAAYTDTQYF.

The rearrangement uses TRBV10-1 and TRBJ2-7, with no clear D. Germline V gene sequence: CDR1 WNHNN, CDR2 SYGVQD (reference sequence). V was cut by 10 bases and J by 6 bases, with 13 bases left in between. The CDR3 contains 11 residues. The CDR3 coding sequence is TGCGCCAACCCCAGAACATCCGAGCAGTACTTC. Translation: CANPRTSEQYF.